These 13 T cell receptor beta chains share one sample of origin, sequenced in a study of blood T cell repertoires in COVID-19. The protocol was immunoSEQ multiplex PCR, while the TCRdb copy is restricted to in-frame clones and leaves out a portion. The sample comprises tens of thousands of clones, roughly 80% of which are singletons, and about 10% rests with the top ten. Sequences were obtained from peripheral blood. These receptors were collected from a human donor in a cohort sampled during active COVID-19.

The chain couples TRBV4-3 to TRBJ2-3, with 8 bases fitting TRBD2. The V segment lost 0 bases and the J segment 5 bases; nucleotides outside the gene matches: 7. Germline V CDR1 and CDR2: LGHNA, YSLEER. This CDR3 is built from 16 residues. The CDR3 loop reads CASSQDAGGRGDTQYF. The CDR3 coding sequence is TGCGCCAGCAGCCAAGATGCGGGAGGCCGGGGAGATACGCAGTATTTT.

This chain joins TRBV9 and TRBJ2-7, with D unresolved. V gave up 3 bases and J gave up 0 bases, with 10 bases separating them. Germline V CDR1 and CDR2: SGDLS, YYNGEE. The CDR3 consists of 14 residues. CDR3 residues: CASSAISNSYEQYF. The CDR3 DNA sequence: TGTGCCAGCAGCGCCATAAGCAACTCCTACGAGCAGTACTTC.

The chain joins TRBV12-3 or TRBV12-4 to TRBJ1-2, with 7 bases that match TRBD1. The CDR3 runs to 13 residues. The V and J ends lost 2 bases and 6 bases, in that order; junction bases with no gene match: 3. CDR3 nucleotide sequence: TGTGCCAGCAGTTTAAAGGGGGCGCATGGCTACACCTTC. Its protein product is CASSLKGAHGYTF.

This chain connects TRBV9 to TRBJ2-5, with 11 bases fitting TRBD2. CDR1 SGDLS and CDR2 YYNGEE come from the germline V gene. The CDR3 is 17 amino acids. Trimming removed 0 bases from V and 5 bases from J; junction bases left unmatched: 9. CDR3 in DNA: TGTGCCAGCAGCGTAGCTCCCCTAGCGGGAGGCACCGAGACCCAGTACTTC. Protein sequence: CASSVAPLAGGTETQYF.

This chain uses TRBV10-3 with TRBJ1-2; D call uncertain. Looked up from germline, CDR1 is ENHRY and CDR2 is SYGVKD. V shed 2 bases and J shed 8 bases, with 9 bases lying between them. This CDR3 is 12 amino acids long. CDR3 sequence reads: CAISETTSGYTF. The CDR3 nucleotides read TGTGCCATCAGTGAGACTACCTCCGGCTACACCTTC.

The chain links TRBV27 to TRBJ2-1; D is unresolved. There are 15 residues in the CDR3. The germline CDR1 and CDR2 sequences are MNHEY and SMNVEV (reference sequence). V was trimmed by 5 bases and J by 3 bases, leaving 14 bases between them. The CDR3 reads CASSQPRVLYNEQFF. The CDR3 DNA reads TGTGCCAGCAGTCAACCTAGAGTTCTCTACAATGAGCAGTTCTTC.

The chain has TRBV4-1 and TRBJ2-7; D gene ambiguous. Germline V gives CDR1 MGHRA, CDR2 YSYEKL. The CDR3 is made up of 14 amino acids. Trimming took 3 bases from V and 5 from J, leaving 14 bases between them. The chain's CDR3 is CASSHLSSLDEQYF. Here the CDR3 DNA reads TGCGCCAGCAGCCACCTGTCCTCTCTTGACGAGCAGTACTTC.

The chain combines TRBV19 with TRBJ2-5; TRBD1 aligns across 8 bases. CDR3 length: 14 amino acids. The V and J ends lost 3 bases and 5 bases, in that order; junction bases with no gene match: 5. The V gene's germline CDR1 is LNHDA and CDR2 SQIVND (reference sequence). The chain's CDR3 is CASSMGRGRETQYF. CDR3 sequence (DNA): TGTGCCAGTAGTATGGGCAGGGGGCGGGAGACCCAGTACTTC.

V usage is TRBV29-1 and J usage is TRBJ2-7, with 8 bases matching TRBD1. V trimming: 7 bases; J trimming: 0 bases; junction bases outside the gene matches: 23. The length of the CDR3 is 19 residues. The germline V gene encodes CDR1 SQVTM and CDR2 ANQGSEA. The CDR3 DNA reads TGCAGCGCCTCGCAACAGGGGGTGGGTGGCGGGGTTAGCTCCTACGAGCAGTACTTC. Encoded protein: CSASQQGVGGGVSSYEQYF.

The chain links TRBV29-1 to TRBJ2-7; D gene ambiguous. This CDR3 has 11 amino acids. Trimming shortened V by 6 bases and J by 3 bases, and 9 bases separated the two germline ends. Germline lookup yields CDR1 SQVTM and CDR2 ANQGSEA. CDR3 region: CSVCLNYEQYF. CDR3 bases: TGCAGCGTCTGTTTAAACTACGAGCAGTACTTC.

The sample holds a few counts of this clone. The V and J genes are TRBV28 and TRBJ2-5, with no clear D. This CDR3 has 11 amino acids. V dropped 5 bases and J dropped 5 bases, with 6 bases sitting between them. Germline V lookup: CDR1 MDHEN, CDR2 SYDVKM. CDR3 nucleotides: TGTGCCAGCAGTCCCCGGGAGACCCAGTACTTC. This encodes CASSPRETQYF. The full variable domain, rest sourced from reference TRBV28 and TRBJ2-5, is DVKVTQSSRYLVKRTGEKVFLECVQDMDHENMFWYRQDPGLGLRLIYFSYDVKMKEKGDIPEGYSVSREKKERFSLILESASTNQTSMYLCASSPRETQYFGPGTRLLVL.

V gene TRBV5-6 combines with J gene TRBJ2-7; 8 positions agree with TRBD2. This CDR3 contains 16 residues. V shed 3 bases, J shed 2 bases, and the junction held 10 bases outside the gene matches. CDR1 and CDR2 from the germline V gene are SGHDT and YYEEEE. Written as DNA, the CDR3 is TGTGCCAGCAGCTGGACCACTAGCGGCTGGACCTACGAGCAGTACTTC. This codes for CASSWTTSGWTYEQYF.

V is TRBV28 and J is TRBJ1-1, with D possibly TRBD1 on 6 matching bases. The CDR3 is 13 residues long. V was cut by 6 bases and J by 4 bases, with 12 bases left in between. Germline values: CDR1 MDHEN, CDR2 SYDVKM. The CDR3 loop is CASSPDSVTEAFF. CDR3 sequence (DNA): TGTGCCAGCAGCCCGGACAGTGTCACTGAAGCTTTCTTT.